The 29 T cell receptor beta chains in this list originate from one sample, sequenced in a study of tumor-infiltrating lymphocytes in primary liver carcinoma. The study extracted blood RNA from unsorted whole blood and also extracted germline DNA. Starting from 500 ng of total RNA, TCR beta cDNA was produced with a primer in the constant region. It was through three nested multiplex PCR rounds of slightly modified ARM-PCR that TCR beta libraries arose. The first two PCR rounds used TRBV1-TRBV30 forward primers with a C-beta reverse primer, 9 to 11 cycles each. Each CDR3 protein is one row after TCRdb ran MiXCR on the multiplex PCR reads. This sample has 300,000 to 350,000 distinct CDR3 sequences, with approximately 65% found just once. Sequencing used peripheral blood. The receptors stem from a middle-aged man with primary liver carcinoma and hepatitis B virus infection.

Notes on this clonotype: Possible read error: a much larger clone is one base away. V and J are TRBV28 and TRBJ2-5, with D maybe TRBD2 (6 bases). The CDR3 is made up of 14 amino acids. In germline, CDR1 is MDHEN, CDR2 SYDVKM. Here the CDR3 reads CVSSLPGVQETQYF. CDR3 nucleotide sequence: TGTGTCAGCAGTTTACCGGGAGTTCAAGAGACCCAGTACTTC.

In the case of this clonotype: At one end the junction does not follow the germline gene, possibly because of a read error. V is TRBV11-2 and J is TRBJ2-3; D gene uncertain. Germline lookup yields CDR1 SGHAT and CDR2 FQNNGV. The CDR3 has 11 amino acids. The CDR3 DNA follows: TGCGCCAGCAGCTTCACAGATATGCAGTATTTT. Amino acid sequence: CASSFTDMQYF.

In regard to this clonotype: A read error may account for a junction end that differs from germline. The CDR3 here is CVSSLDRETRYF. The CDR3 DNA sequence: TGTGTCAGCAGCTTGGACCGAGAGACCCGGTACTTC. The rearrangement links TRBV11-1 to TRBJ2-5; D is unresolved. Germline-derived CDR1 and CDR2 are SGHAT and FQDESV (reference sequence). CDR3 length: 12 amino acids.

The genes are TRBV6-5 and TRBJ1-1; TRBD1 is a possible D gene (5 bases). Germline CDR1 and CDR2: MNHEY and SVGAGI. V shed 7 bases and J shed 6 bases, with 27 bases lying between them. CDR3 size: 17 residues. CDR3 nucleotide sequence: TGTGCCAGCAATCCGTCCGGGGACCGAAAAGGGGCCGCTGAAGCTTTCTTT. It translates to CASNPSGDRKGAAEAFF.

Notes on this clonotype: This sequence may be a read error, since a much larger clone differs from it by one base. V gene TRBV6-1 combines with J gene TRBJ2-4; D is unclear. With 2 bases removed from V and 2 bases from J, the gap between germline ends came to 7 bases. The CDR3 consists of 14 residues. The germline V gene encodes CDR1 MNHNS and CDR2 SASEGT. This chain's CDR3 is CASSEPETKNIQYF. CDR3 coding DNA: TGTGCCAGCAGTGAACCTGAGACCAAAAACATTCAGTACTTC.

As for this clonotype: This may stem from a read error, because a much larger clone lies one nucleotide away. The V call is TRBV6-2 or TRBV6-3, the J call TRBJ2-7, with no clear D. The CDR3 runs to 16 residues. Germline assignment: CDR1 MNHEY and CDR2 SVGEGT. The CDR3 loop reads CASSLTEVAAFGEHYF. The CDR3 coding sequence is TGTGCCAGCAGTCTCACAGAGGTTGCAGCCTTCGGCGAGCATTACTTC.

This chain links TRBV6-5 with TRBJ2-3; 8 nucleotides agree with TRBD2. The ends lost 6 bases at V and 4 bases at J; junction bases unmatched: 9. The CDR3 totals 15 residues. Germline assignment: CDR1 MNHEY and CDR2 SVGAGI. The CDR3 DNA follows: TGTGCCAGCAGCTCGGGACTAGTGGGAGCAGATACGCAGTATTTT. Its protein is CASSSGLVGADTQYF.

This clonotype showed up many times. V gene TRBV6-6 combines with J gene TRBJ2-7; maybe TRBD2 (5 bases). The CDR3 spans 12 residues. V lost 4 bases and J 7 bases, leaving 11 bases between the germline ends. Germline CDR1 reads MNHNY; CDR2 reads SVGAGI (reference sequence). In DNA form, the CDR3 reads TGTGCCAGCAGTTCAACCACGGGGGAGCAGTACTTC. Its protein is CASSSTTGEQYF.

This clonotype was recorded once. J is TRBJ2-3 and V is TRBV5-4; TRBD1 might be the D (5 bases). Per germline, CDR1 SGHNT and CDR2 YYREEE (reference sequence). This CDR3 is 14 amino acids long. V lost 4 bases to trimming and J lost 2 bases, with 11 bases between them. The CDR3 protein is CASSPRQTTDTQYF. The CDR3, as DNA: TGTGCCAGCAGCCCCAGACAGACCACAGATACGCAGTATTTT.

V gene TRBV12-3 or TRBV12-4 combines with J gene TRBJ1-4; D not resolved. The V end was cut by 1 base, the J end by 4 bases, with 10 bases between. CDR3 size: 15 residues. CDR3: CASSLGHRGNEKLFF. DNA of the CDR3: TGTGCCAGCAGTTTAGGACATCGCGGTAATGAAAAACTGTTTTTT.

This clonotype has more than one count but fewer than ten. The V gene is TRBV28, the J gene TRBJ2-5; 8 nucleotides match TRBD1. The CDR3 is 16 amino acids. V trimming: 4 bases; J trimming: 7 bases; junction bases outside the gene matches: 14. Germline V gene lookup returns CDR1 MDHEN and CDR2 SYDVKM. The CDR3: CASSSLDREGLGTQYF. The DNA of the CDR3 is TGTGCCAGCAGTTCCCTGGACAGGGAAGGGCTTGGGACCCAGTACTTC.

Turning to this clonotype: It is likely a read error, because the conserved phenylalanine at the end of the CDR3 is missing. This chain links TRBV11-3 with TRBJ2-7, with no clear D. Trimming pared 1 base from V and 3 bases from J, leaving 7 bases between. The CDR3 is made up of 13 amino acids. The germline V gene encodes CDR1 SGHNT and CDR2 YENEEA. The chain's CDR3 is CASSLGLLYEQYI. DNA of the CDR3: TGTGCCAGCAGCTTAGGTCTCCTCTACGAGCAGTACATC.

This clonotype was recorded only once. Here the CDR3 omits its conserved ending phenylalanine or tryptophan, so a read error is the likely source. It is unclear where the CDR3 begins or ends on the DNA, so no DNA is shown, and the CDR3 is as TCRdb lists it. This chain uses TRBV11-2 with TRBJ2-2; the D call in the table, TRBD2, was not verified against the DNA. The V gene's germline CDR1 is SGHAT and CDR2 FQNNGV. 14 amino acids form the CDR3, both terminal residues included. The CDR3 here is CASSFAGVAGELSL.

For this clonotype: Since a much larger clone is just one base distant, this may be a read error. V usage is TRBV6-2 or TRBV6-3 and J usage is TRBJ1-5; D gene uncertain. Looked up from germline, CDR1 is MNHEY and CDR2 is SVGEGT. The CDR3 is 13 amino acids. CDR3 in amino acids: CASKGILNQSQHF. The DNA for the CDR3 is TGTGCCAGCAAAGGGATTCTCAATCAGTCCCAGCATTTT.

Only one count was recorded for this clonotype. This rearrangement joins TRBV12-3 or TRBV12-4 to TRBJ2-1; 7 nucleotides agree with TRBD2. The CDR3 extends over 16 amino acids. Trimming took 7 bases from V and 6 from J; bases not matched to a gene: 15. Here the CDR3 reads CASTPVVGGPGNEQFF. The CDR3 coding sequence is TGTGCCAGCACCCCTGTAGTGGGAGGGCCAGGCAATGAGCAGTTCTTC.

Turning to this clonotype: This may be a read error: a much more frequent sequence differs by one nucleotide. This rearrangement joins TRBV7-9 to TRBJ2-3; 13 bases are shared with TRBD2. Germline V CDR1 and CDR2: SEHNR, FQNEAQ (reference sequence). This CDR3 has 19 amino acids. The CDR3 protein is CASSRFGLAGVSRTDMQYF. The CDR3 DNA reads TGTGCCAGCAGCAGATTTGGACTAGCGGGAGTTTCTAGGACAGATATGCAGTATTTT.

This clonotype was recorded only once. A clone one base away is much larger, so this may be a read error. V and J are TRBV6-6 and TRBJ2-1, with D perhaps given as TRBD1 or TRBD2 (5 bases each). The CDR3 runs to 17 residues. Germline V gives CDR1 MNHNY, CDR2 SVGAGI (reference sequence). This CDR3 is CARSSYIRGGSYNEQFF. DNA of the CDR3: TGTGCCAGAAGTTCGTATATCCGTGGGGGCTCCTACAATGAGCAGTTCTTC.

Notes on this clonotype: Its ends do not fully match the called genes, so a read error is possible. The CDR3 sequence is CVSSLGTLGQETQYF. Here the CDR3 DNA reads TGTGTCAGCAGCTTAGGGACTCTTGGGCAAGAGACCCAATACTTC. The gene calls are TRBV11-2 and TRBJ2-5; TRBD2 is a possible D gene (6 bases). CDR1 and CDR2 (germline): SGHAT, FQNNGV. The CDR3 has 15 amino acids.

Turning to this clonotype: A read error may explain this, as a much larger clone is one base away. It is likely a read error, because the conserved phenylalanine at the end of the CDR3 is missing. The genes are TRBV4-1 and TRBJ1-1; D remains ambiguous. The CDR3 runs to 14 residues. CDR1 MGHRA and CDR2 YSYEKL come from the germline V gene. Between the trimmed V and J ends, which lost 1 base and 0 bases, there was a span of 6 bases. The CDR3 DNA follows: TGCGCCAGCAGCCAAGTTGGGGTGAACACTGAAGCTTTCGTT. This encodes CASSQVGVNTEAFV.

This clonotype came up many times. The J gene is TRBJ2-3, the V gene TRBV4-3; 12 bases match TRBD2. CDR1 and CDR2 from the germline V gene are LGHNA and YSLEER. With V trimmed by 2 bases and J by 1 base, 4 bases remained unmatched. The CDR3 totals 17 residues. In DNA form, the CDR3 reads TGCGCCAGCAGCCAAACGACTAGCGGGAGCGGCACAGATACGCAGTATTTT. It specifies CASSQTTSGSGTDTQYF.

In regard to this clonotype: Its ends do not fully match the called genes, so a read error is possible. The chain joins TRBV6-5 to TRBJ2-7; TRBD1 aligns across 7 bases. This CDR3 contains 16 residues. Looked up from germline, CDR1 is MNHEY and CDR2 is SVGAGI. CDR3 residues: CASSAPGQLNSYEHYF. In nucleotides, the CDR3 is TGTGCCAGCAGTGCCCCGGGACAGCTGAACTCCTACGAGCATTACTTC.

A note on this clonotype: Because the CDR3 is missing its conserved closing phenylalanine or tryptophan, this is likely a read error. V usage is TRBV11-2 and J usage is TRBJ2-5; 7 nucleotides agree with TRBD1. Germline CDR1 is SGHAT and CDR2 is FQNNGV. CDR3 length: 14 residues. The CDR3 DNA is TGTGCCAGCAGCTCCGGGACAGTCCAAGAGACTCAGTACTCC. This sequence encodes CASSSGTVQETQYS.

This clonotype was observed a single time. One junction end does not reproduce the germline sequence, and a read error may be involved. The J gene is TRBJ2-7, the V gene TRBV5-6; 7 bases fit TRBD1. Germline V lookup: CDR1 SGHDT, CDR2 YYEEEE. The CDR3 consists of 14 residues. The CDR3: CASSLGQGAYERYF. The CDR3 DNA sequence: TGTGCCAGCAGCTTGGGACAGGGTGCCTACGAGCGGTACTTC.

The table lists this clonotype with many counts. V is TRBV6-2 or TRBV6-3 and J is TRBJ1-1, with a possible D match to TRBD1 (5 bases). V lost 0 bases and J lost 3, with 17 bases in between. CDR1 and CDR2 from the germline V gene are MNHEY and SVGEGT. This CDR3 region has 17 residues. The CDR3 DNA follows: TGTGCCAGCAGTTACTCTCGCCTACGGGGGGGATACACTGAAGCTTTCTTT. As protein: CASSYSRLRGGYTEAFF.

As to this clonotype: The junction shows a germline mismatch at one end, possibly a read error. The CDR3 reads CASILDPTDTQYF. The CDR3 coding sequence is TGTGCCAGCATCTTAGATCCGACAGATACGCAATATTTT. The rearrangement uses TRBV11-2 and TRBJ2-3; possible D gene TRBD1, 5 bases. The V gene's germline CDR1 is SGHAT and CDR2 FQNNGV. This CDR3 is built from 13 residues.

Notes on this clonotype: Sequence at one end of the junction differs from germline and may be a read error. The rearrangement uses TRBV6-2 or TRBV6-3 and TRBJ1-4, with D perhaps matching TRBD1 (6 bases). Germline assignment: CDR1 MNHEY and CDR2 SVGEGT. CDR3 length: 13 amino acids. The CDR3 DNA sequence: TGTGCCAGCAGTGGGGGGCAAGGAGAAAAACTGCTTTTT. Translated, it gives CASSGGQGEKLLF.

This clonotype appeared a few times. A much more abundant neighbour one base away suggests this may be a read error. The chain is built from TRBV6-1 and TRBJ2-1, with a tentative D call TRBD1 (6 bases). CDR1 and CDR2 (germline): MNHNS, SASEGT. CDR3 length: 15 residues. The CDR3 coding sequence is TGTGCCAGCAGTGCCCGACAGGTCCCCTACAATGAGCGGTTCTTC. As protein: CASSARQVPYNERFF.

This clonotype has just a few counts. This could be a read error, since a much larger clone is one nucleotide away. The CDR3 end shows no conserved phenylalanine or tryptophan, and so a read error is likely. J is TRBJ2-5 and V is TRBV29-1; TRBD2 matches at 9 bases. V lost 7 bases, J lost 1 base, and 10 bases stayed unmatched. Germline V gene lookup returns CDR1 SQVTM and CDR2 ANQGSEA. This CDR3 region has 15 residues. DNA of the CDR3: TGCAGCGGTATACCGGGACTAGCAGTCCAAGAGACCCAGTACTCC. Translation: CSGIPGLAVQETQYS.

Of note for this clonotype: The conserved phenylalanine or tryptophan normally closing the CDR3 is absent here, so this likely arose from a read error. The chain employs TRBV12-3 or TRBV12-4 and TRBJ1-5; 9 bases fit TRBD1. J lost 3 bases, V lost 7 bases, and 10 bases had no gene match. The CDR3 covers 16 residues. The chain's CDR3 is CASNPSGTGINQPQHL. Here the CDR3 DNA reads TGTGCCAGCAACCCATCCGGGACAGGGATCAATCAGCCCCAGCATCTT.